This TCR beta chain was recovered during a study of cytomegalovirus exposure and HLA in healthy donors. Whole-study results and caveats: Of the V segments, some could not be distinguished, including TRBV6-2 and TRBV6-3, and were excluded. Cytomegalovirus-associated TCR beta chains were listed, numbering under 200.

Primers: 60 Vbeta forward and 13 Jbeta reverse. Authors' data handling: In a later analysis, some 11 million of 65 million to 80 million unique beta chains occurred in at least two donors. Only in-frame clones appear in the TCRdb table, and some are missing; sequencing was by immunoSEQ multiplex PCR. The DNA gave D and trimming, while V, J and clone size come from that table. Here the sample spans 80,000 or so clones, around a tenth being singletons. Only a few counts were recorded for this clone. Its antigen remains unidentified. The CDR3 length is 14 residues. Trimming left V 2 bases short and J 5 bases short, with 15 bases between. CDR1 and CDR2 from the germline V gene are GTSNPN and SVGIG (reference sequence).

The receptor's source is a man aged 55 to 69 in good health and CMV-seropositive. V and J are TRBV30 and TRBJ2-5, with D perhaps matching TRBD2 (6 bases). Sequenced: PBMCs. The CDR3 spells CAWSLTGSTETQYF. In DNA form, the CDR3 reads TGTGCCTGGAGTCTTACCGGGAGCACGGAGACCCAGTACTTC. Together with reference TRBV30 and TRBJ2-5, the CDR3 gives the full variable domain: SQTIHQWPATLVQPVGSPLSLECTVEGTSNPNLYWYRQAAGRGLQLLFYSVGIGQISSEVPQNLSASRPQDRQFILSSKKLLLSDSGFYLCAWSLTGSTETQYFGPGTRLLVL.